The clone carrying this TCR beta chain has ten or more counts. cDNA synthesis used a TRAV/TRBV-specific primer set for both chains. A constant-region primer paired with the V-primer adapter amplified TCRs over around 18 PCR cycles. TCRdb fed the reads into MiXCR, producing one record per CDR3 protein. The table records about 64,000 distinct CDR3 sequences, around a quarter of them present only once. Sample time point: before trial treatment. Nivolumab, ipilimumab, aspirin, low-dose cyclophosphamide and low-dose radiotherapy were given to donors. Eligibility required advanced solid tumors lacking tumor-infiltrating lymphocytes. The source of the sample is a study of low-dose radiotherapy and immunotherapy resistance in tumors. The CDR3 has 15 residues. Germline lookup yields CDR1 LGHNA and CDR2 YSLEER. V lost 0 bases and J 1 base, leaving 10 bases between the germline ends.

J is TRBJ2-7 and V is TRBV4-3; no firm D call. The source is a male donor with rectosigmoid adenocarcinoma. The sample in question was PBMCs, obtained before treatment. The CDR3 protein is CASSQESAGSYEQYF. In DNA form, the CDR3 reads TGCGCCAGCAGCCAAGAATCGGCAGGATCCTACGAGCAGTACTTC.